This T cell receptor beta chain was captured in a study of cytomegalovirus exposure and HLA in healthy donors. A note on this clone: What it recognizes is unknown.

Per germline, CDR1 SEHNR and CDR2 FQNEAQ (reference sequence). The CDR3 extends over 14 amino acids. Trimming cost V 6 bases and J 8 bases, with 19 bases left between them. The study sampled nominally healthy donors, though unrecorded immune exposures were likely. Use of 60 Vbeta and 13 Jbeta primers characterized the PCR. Using immunoSEQ multiplex PCR, the repertoire was profiled, and TCRdb retains in-frame clones only, with some absent. The table lists approximately 39,000 clones, 55% to 75% of them singletons, with about 7% in the top ten. Points from the study as a whole: As a later analysis showed, several of the most significant clusters appeared to be linked to common viral pathogens.

The source of this sequence is a man aged 25-40 years in good health and CMV-seronegative. The chain links TRBV7-9 to TRBJ1-1, with D uncertain. The sequenced material came from PBMCs. This CDR3 reads CASRRTGEQAEAFF. CDR3 nucleotide sequence: TGTGCCAGCAGACGCACGGGAGAACAAGCCGAAGCTTTCTTT. Full variable domain (outside the CDR3, taken from reference TRBV7-9 and TRBJ1-1): DTGVSQNPRHKITKRGQNVTFRCDPISEHNRLYWYRQTLGQGPEFLTYFQNEAQLEKSRLLSDRFSAERPKGSFSTLEIQRTEQGDSAMYLCASRRTGEQAEAFFGQGTRLTVV.